This T cell receptor (beta chain) was found in a study of low-dose radiotherapy and immunotherapy resistance in tumors. The overall study: Doses delivered to Cohort 2 were 1 Gy per fraction every two weeks, amounting to 13 Gy over 26 weeks. One day before radiation and immunotherapy, intravenous cyclophosphamide 200 mg/m2 was administered, with this repeated every two weeks. Treatment consisted of nivolumab 240 mg every two weeks and ipilimumab 1 mg/kg every six weeks, given intravenously to patients.

Specified time point: before trial treatment. TRAV and TRBV primers primed cDNA for both TCRalpha and TCRbeta. The authors amplified TCRs for 20 to 25 PCR cycles with a constant-region primer and a V-primer adapter. TCRdb processed the reads anew with MiXCR; each CDR3 protein has one entry. This repertoire shows over 55,000 distinct CDR3 sequences, around a third found once; its top ten account for 11%. This clonotype occurred many times. The CDR3 loop spans 12 amino acids. Germline loops: CDR1 MDHEN, CDR2 SYDVKM. Trimming shortened V by 3 bases and J by 8 bases, and 10 bases separated the two germline ends.

V gene TRBV28 combines with J gene TRBJ1-2; D gene ambiguous. The material was PBMCs, obtained before treatment. This clonotype originated in a female donor with ovarian cancer. DNA of the CDR3: TGTGCCAGCAGTTTGTACCTTGAGGGCTACACCTTC. Translating it yields CASSLYLEGYTF.